This T cell receptor beta chain was recovered during a study of vaccination and CD4 T cells after COVID-19. Study information: Each control was exposed to a CEFX pool, an HIV-1 Nef pool, or no peptide at all. Study findings and constraints: SARS-CoV-2-reactive clonotypes showed a nonsignificant median rise from approximately 21 to 40.

The CDR3 totals 17 residues. With 2 bases removed from V and 6 bases from J, the gap between germline ends came to 17 bases. The germline gives CDR1 MNHEY, CDR2 SVGAGI. Of note for this clonotype: Its specificity is not known.

Sequenced with the Oncomine TCR Beta short-read assay was DNA taken from cultured CD4+ T cells. TCRdb analysed the PCR reads with MiXCR anew, one entry per CDR3 protein. The table shows 13,000 or so distinct CDR3 sequences, with around 30% occurring only once. Documented treatment: roughly ten-day PBMC culture with coronavirus spike peptide pools or control peptides (ViraFEST assay). The ViraFEST method relied on peptide pools to expand antigen-specific T cells, followed by TCR sequencing. The sequenced sample was CD4+ T cells from blood, cultured in vitro, obtained before SARS-CoV-2 vaccination. This chain links TRBV6-5 with TRBJ1-6; D is ambiguous. This clonotype originated in a human donor who received a COVID-19 vaccine. The CDR3 loop reads CASSYRFFGLSNSPLHF. The CDR3 nucleotides are TGTGCCAGCAGTTACCGGTTCTTTGGACTGAGTAATTCACCCCTCCACTTT.